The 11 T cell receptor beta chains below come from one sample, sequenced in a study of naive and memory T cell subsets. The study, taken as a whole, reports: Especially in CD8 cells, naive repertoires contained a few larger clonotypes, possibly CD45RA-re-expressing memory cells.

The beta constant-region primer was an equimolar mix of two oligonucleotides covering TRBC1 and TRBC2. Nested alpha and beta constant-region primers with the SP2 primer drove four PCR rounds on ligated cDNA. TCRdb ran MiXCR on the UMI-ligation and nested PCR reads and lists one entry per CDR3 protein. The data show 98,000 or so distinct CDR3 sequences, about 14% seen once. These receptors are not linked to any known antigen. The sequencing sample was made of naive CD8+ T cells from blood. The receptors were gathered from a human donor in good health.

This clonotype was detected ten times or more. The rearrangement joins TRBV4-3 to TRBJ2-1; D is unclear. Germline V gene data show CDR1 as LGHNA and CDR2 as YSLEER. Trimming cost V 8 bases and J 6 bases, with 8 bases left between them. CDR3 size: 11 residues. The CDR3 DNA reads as TGCGCCAGCTCATATAGCAATGAGCAGTTCTTC. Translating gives CASSYSNEQFF.

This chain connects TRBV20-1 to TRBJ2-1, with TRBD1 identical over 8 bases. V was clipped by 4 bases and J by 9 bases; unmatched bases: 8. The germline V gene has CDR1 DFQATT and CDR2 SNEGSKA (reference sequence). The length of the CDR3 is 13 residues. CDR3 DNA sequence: TGCAGTGCTAAAAGCCGGGACAGGCGTGAGCAGTTCTTC. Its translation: CSAKSRDRREQFF.

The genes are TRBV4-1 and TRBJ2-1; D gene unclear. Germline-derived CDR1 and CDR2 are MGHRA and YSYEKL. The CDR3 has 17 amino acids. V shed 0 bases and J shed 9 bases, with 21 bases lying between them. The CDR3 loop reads CASSQDFVGDRYLEQFF. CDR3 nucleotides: TGCGCCAGCAGCCAAGATTTTGTCGGAGATAGGTATCTTGAGCAGTTCTTC.

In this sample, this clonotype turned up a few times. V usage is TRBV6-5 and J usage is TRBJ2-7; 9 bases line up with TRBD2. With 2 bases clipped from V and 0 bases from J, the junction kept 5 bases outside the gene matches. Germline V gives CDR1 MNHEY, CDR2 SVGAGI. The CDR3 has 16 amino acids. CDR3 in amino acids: CASSYPTSGNSYEQYF. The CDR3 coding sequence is TGTGCCAGCAGTTACCCGACTAGCGGCAACTCCTACGAGCAGTACTTC.

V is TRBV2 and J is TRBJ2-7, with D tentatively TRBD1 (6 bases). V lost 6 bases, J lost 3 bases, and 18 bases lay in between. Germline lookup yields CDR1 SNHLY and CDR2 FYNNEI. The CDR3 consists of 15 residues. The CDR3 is CASRGTLDGLYEQYF. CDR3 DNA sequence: TGTGCCAGCAGGGGGACACTCGACGGCCTCTACGAGCAGTACTTC. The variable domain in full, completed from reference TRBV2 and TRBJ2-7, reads EPEVTQTPSHQVTQMGQEVILRCVPISNHLYFYWYRQILGQKVEFLVSFYNNEISEKSEIFDDQFSVERPDGSNFTLKIRSTKLEDSAMYFCASRGTLDGLYEQYFGPGTRLTVT.

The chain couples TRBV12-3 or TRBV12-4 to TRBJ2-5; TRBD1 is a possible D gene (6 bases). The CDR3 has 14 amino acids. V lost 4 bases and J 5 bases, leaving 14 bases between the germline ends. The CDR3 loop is CASSSPGQSETQYF. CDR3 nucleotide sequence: TGTGCCAGCAGTTCCCCGGGACAATCGGAGACCCAGTACTTC.

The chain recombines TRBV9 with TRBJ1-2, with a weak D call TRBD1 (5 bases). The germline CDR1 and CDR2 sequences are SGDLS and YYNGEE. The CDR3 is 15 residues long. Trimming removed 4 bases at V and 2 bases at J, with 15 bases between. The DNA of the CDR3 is TGTGCCAGCAGCTCCCAAGCAGGGCCCAACTATGGCTACACCTTC. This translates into CASSSQAGPNYGYTF.

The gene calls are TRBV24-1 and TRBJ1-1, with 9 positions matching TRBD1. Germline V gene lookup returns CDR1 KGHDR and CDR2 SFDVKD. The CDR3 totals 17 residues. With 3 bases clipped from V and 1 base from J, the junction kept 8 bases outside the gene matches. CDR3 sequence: CATSDTRQGGTNTEAFF. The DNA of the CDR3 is TGTGCCACCAGTGATACCAGACAGGGGGGTACGAACACTGAAGCTTTCTTT.

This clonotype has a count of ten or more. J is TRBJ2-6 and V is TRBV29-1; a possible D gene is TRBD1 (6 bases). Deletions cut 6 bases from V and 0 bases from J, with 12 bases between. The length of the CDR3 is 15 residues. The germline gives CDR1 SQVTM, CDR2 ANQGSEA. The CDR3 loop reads CSVPGHSSGANVLTF. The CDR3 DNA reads TGCAGCGTACCGGGACACTCCTCTGGGGCCAACGTCCTGACTTTC.

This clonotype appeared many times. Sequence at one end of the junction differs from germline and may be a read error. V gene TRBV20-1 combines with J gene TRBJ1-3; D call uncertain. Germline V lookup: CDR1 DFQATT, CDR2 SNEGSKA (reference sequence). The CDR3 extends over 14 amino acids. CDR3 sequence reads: CSARDIAPGNTIYF. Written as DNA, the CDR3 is TGCAGTGCTAGAGATATCGCTCCTGGGAACACCATATATTTT.

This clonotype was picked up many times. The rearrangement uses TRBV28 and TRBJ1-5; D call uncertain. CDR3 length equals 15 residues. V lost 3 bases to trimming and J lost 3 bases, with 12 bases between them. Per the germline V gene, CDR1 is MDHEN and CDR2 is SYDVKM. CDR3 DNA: TGTGCCAGCAGTTTCAATGACAACCCCAATCAGCCCCAGCATTTT. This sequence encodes CASSFNDNPNQPQHF.